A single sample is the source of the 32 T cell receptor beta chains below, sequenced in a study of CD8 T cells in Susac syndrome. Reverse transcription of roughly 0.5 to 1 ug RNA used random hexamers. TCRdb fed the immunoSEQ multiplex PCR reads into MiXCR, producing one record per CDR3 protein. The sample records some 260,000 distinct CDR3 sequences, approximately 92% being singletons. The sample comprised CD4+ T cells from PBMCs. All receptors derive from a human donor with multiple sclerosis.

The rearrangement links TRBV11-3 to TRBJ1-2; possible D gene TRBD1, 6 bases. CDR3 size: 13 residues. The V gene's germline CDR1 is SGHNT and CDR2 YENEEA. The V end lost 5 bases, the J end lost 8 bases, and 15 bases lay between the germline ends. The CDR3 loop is CASSHRESRGYTF. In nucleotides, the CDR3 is TGTGCCAGCAGCCACAGGGAGTCAAGGGGCTACACCTTC.

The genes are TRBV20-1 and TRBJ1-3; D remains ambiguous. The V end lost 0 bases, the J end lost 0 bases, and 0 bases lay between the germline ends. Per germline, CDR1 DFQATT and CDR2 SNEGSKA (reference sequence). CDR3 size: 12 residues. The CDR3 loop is CSARDSGNTIYF. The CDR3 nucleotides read TGCAGTGCTAGAGACTCTGGAAACACCATATATTTT.

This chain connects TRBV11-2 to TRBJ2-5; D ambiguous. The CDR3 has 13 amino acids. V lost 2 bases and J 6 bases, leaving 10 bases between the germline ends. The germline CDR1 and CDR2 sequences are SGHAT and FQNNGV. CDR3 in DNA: TGTGCCAGCAGCTTATTTACGCAGCAGACCCAGTACTTC. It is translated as CASSLFTQQTQYF.

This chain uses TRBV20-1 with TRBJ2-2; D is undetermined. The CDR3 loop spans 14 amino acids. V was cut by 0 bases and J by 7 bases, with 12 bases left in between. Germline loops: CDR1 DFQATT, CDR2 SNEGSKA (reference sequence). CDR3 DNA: TGCAGTGCTAGAGAGGCAGTTAGGGTCGGGGAGCTGTTTTTT. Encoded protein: CSAREAVRVGELFF.

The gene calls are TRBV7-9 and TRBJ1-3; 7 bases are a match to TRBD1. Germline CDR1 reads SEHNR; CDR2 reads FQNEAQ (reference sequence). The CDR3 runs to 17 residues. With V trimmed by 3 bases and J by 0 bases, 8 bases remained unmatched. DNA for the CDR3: TGTGCCAGCAGCTTGGGACAGTTGGAAGACTCTGGAAACACCATATATTTT. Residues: CASSLGQLEDSGNTIYF.

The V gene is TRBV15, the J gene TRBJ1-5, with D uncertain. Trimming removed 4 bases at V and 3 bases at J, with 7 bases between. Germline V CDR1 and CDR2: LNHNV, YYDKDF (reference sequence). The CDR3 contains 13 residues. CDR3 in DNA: TGTGCCACCAGCAACATACCCAATCAGCCCCAGCATTTT. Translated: CATSNIPNQPQHF. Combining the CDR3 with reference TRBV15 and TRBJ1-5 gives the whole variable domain DAMVIQNPRYQVTQFGKPVTLSCSQTLNHNVMYWYQQKSSQAPKLLFHYYDKDFNNEADTPDNFQSRRPNTSFCFLDIRSPGLGDTAMYLCATSNIPNQPQHFGDGTRLSIL.

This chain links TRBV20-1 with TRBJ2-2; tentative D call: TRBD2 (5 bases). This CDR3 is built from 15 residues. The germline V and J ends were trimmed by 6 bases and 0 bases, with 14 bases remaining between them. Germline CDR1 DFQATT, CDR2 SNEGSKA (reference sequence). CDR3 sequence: CSASSGETNTGELFF. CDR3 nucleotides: TGCAGTGCCTCCTCCGGGGAGACGAACACCGGGGAGCTGTTTTTT.

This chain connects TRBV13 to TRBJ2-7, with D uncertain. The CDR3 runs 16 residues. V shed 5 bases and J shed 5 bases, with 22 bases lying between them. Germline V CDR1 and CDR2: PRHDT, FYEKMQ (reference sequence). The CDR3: CASSLRILPRAHEQYF. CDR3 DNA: TGTGCCAGCAGCCTACGGATCCTCCCAAGGGCCCACGAGCAGTACTTC. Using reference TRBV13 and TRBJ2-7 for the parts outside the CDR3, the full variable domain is AAGVIQSPRHLIKEKRETATLKCYPIPRHDTVYWYQQGPGQDPQFLISFYEKMQSDKGSIPDRFSAQQFSDYHSELNMSSLELGDSALYFCASSLRILPRAHEQYFGPGTRLTVT.

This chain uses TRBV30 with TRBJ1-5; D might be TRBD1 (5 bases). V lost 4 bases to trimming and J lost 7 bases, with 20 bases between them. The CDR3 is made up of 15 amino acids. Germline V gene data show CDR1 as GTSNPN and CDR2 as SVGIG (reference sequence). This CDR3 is CAWNSVDSRIQPQHF. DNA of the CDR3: TGTGCCTGGAACTCGGTTGACAGCAGGATCCAGCCCCAGCATTTT.

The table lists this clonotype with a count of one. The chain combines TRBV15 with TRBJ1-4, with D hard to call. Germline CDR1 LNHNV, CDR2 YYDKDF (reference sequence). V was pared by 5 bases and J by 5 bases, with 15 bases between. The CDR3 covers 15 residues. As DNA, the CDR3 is TGTGCCACCAGCGGCAGGCGAATCTCCAATGAAAAACTGTTTTTT. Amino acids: CATSGRRISNEKLFF.

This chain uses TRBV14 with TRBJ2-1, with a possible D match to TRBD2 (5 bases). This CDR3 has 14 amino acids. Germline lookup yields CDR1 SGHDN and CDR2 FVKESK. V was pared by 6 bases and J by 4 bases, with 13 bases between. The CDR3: CASSLVRGYNEQFF. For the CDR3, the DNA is TGTGCCAGCAGTCTCGTTCGGGGTTACAATGAGCAGTTCTTC.

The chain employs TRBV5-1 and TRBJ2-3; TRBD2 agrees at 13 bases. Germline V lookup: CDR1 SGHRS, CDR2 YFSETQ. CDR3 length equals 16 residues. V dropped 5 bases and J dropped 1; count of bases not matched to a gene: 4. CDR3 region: CASRPGLAGGTDTQYF. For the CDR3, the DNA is TGCGCCAGCAGACCCGGACTAGCGGGGGGCACAGATACGCAGTATTTT. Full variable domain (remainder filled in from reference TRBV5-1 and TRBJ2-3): KAGVTQTPRYLIKTRGQQVTLSCSPISGHRSVSWYQQTPGQGLQFLFEYFSETQRNKGNFPGRFSGRQFSNSRSEMNVSTLELGDSALYLCASRPGLAGGTDTQYFGPGTRLTVL.

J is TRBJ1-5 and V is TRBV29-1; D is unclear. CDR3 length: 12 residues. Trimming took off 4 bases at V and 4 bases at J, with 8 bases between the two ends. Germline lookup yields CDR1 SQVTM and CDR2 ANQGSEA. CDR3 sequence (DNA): TGCAGCGTTGGAGGGTTTAATCAGCCCCAGCATTTT. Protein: CSVGGFNQPQHF.

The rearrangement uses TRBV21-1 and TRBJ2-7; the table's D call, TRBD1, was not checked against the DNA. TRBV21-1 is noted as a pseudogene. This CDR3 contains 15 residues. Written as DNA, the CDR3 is TGTGCCAGCAGCCCCGACACAGGGGAATCCTACGAGCAGTACGTC. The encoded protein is CASSPDTGESYEQYV.

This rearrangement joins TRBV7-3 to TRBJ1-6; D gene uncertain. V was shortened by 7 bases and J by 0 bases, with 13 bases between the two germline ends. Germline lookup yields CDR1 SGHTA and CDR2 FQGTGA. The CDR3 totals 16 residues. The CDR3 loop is CASTRTVSSYNSPLHF. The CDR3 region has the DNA TGTGCCAGCACACGGACGGTGAGCTCCTATAATTCACCCCTCCACTTT.

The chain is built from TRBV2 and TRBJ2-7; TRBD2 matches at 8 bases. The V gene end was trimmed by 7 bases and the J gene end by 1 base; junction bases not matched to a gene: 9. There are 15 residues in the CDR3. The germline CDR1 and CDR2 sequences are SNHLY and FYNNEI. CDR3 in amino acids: CASNSMTSASYEQYV. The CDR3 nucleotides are TGTGCCAGCAATTCAATGACTAGCGCATCCTACGAGCAGTACGTC.

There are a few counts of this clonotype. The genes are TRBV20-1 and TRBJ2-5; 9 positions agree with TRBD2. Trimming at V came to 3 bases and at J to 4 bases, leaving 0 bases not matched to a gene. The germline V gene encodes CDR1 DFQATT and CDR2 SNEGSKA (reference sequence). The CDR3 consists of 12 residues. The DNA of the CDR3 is TGCAGTGCTAGGACTAGCGGAGAGACCCAGTACTTC. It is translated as CSARTSGETQYF.

CDR3 residues: CASSIQVQGNQPQHF. CDR3 DNA sequence: TGTGCCAGTAGTATTCAGGTTCAGGGCAATCAGCCCCAGCATTTT. The V call is TRBV19, the J call TRBJ1-5; D uncertain. Deletions cut 3 bases from V and 2 bases from J, with 11 bases between. The V gene's germline CDR1 is LNHDA and CDR2 SQIVND (reference sequence). The CDR3 extends over 15 amino acids.

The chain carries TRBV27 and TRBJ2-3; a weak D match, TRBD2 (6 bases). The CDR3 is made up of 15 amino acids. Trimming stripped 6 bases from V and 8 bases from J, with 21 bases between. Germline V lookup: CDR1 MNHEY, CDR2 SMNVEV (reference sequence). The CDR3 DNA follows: TGTGCCAGCAGCTTAGCGGATCAGTACAAGAGTACGCAGTATTTT. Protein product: CASSLADQYKSTQYF.

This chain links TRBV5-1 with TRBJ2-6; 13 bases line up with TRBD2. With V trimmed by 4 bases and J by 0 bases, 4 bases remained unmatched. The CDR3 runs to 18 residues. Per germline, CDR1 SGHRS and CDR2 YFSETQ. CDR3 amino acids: CASSLRTSGGSGANVLTF. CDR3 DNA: TGCGCCAGCAGCCTAAGGACTAGCGGGGGCTCTGGGGCCAACGTCCTGACTTTC.

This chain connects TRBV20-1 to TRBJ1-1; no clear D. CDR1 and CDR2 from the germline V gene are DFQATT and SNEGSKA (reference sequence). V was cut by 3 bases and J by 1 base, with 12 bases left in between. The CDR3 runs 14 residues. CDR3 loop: CSASREGSNTEAFF. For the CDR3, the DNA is TGCAGTGCTAGTCGCGAGGGATCGAACACTGAAGCTTTCTTT.

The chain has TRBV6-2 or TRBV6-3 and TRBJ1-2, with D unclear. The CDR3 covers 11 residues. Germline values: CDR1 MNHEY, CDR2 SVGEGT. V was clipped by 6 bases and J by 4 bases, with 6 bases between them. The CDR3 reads CASRGVYGYTF. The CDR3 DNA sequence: TGTGCCAGCAGAGGAGTCTATGGCTACACCTTC.

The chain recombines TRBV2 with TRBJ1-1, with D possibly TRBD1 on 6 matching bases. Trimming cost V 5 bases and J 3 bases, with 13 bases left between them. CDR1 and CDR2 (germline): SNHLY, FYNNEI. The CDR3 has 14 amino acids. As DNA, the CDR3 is TGTGCCAGCAGTAGGGGGGGCGGGTACACTGAAGCTTTCTTT. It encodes CASSRGGGYTEAFF.

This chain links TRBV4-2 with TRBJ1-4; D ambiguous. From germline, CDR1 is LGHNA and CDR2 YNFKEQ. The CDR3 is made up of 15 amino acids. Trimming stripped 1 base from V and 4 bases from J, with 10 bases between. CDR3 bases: TGTGCCAGCAGCCAAGCAGGCGGGGATAATGAAAAACTGTTTTTT. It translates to CASSQAGGDNEKLFF.

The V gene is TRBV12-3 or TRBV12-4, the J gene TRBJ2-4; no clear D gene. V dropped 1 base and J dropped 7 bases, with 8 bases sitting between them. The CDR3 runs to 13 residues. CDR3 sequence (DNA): TGTGCCAGCAGTTTAGGGCAGGTGAACATTCAGTACTTC. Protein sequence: CASSLGQVNIQYF.

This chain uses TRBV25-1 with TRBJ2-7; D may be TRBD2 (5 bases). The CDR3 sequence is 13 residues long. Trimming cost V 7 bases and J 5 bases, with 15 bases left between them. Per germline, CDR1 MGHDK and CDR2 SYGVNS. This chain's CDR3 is CASKADLAHEQYF. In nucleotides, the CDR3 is TGTGCCAGCAAGGCGGACCTAGCCCACGAGCAGTACTTC.

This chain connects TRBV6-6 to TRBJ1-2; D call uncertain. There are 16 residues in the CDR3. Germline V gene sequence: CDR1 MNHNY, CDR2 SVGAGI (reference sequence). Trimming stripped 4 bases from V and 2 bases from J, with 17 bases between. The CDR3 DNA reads TGTGCCAGCAGTTCCCCTCCCTCCGGCTTAAACTATGGCTACACCTTC. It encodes CASSSPPSGLNYGYTF.

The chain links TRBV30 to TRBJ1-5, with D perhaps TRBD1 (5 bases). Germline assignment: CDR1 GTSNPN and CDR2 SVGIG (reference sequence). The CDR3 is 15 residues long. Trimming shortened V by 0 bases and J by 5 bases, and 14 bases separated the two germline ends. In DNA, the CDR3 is TGTGCCTGGAGTGTAGGAGGAAGGGGAGATCAGCCCCAGCATTTT. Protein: CAWSVGGRGDQPQHF.

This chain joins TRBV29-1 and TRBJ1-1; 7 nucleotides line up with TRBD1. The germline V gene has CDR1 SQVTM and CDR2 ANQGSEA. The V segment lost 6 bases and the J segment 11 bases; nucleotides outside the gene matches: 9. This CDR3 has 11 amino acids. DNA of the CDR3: TGCAGCGTAACAGGGGCAGGGGATGCTTTCTTT. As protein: CSVTGAGDAFF. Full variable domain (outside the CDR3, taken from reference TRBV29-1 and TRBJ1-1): SAVISQKPSRDICQRGTSLTIQCQVDSQVTMMFWYRQQPGQSLTLIATANQGSEATYESGFVIDKFPISRPNLTFSTLTVSNMSPEDSSIYLCSVTGAGDAFFGQGTRLTVV.

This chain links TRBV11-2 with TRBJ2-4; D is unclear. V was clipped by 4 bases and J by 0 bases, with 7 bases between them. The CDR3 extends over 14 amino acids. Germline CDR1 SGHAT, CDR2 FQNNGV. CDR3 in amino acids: CASSSRIAKNIQYF. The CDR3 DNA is TGTGCCAGCAGCTCTCGTATAGCCAAAAACATTCAGTACTTC.

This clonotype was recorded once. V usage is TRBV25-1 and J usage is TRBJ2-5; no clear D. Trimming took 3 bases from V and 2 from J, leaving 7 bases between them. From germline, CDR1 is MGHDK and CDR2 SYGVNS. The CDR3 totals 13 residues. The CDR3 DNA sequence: TGTGCCAGCAGTGATTGGCAGCAAGAGACCCAGTACTTC. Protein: CASSDWQQETQYF.

CDR3 amino acids: CASSYSMGQGNSPLHF. In DNA, the CDR3 is TGTGCCAGCAGTTACTCGATGGGACAGGGTAATTCACCCCTCCACTTT. V usage is TRBV6-5 and J usage is TRBJ1-6, with TRBD1 identical over 9 bases. The V gene end was trimmed by 0 bases and the J gene end by 6 bases; junction bases not matched to a gene: 3. CDR1 and CDR2 (germline): MNHEY, SVGAGI. The CDR3 has 16 amino acids.